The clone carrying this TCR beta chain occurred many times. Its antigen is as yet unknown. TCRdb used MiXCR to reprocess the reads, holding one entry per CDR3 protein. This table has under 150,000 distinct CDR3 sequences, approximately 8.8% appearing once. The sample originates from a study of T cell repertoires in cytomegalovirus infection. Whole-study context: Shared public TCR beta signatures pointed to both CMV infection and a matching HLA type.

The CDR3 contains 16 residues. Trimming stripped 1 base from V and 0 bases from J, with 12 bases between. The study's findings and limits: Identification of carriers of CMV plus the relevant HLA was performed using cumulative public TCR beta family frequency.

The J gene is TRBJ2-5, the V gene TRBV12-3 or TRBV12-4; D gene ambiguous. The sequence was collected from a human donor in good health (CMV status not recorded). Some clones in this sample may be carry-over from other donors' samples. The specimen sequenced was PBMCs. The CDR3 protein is CASSLEDGLYQETQYF. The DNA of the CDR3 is TGTGCCAGCAGTTTAGAAGACGGCCTGTACCAAGAGACCCAGTACTTC.